A selection of T cell receptor beta chains follows, all from one sample in a study of T cell clonotyping in hematopoietic cell transplantation. Sequencing was performed with immunoSEQ multiplex PCR; in TCRdb, only in-frame clones are kept and a portion is missing. This sample has over 10,000 clones, with approximately 83% found just once. The sample here was PBMCs, taken 100 days after allogeneic stem cell transplant. These receptors originate from a female patient aged 40-50 years who had an allogeneic stem cell transplant from a related donor, so T cells may come from the graft donor. Some clones in this sample may be carry-over from other donors' samples. Each CDR3 is given with its conserved first and last residue. The D gene is left open where the match is weak. The listing skips clone size in some rows; elsewhere it reads once, few, many or a size class.

TRBJ1-2	TRBV19	.	.	CASSIDSYGYTF	TGTGCCAGTAGTATTGACAGCTATGGCTACACCTTC
TRBJ1-2	TRBV28	few	TRBD1	CASSLAPGGPNYGYTF	TGTGCCAGCAGTTTGGCCCCAGGGGGCCCTAACTATGGCTACACCTTC
TRBJ1-5	TRBV5-1	.	.	CASSVSGSNQPQHF	TGCGCCAGCAGCGTGTCGGGGTCCAATCAGCCCCAGCATTTT
TRBJ1-6	TRBV9	.	TRBD1	CASSPRDRENSPLHF	TGTGCCAGCAGCCCCCGGGACAGGGAAAATTCACCCCTCCACTTT
TRBJ2-3	TRBV6-6	.	.	CASSSQGEGPTDTQYF	TGTGCCAGCAGTTCCCAGGGGGAGGGCCCCACAGATACGCAGTATTTT
TRBJ2-7	TRBV11-3	.	.	CASSLGIGAYEQYF	TGTGCCAGCAGCTTAGGAATTGGGGCCTACGAGCAGTACTTC
TRBJ2-5	TRBV29-1	.	TRBD2	CSVESGGSETQYF	TGCAGCGTTGAATCGGGGGGGTCGGAGACCCAGTACTTC
TRBJ2-7	TRBV6-5	.	.	CASSYGGYSYEQYF	TGTGCCAGCAGTTACGGGGGATACTCCTACGAGCAGTACTTC
TRBJ1-1	TRBV11-3	.	.	CASSIGLNTEAFF	TGTGCCAGCAGCATCGGCCTGAACACTGAAGCTTTCTTT
TRBJ2-3	TRBV20-1	few	.	CSASESASPTF	TGCAGTGCTAGTGAGTCTGCTAGTCCGACCTTT
TRBJ2-2	TRBV7-7	few	TRBD2	CASSLAGKAGELFF	TGTGCCAGCAGCCTAGCGGGAAAAGCCGGGGAGCTGTTTTTT
TRBJ1-2	TRBV4-1	.	TRBD1	CASSQGLRQGEEGYTF	TGCGCCAGCAGCCAAGGACTTCGACAGGGGGAGGAGGGCTACACCTTC
TRBJ2-5	TRBV30	.	.	CAWSDPPQSQETQYF	TGTGCCTGGAGTGACCCACCGCAATCGCAAGAGACCCAGTACTTC
TRBJ2-2	TRBV23-1	few	.	CASSLTRLGKVRPAGELFF	TGCGCCAGCAGTCTCACCCGCTTAGGAAAGGTTCGACCGGCCGGGGAGCTGTTTTTT
TRBJ2-3	TRBV28	.	TRBD2	CASRPFHSGTSGRLYF	TGTGCCAGCAGGCCCTTTCACTCCGGGACTAGCGGGAGGTTGTATTTT
TRBJ1-3	TRBV5-1	.	.	CASSLGIGPGNTIYF	TGCGCCAGCAGCTTGGGGATCGGACCTGGAAACACCATATATTTT
TRBJ2-3	TRBV7-9	.	TRBD1	CASSPRGPDTQYF	TGTGCCAGCAGCCCCAGGGGGCCGGATACGCAGTATTTT
TRBJ2-3	TRBV11-2	.	TRBD2	CASSLWAGGPDTQYF	TGTGCCAGCAGCTTGTGGGCGGGGGGCCCAGATACGCAGTATTTT
TRBJ1-2	TRBV19	.	TRBD1	CATTTGGQDNYGYTF	TGTGCCACTACGACAGGGGGCCAAGACAACTATGGCTACACCTTC
TRBJ2-7	TRBV11-2	.	TRBD1	CASSLTGAYEQYF	TGTGCCAGCAGCTTAACAGGGGCCTACGAGCAGTACTTC
TRBJ1-1	TRBV6-5	.	.	CASSRFDRNTEAFF	TGTGCCAGCAGTCGCTTTGACAGAAACACTGAAGCTTTCTTT
TRBJ1-2	TRBV10-2	.	.	CASLGGERNNYGYTF	TGCGCCAGCCTTGGGGGCGAGCGGAATAACTATGGCTACACCTTC
TRBJ2-6	TRBV7-9	once	.	CASSVGSGANVLTF	TGTGCCAGCAGTGTGGGTTCTGGGGCCAACGTCCTGACTTTC
TRBJ2-5	TRBV5-1	.	.	CASSLTAPQETQYF	TGCGCCAGCAGCTTGACTGCGCCCCAAGAGACCCAGTACTTC
TRBJ2-1	TRBV7-8	.	.	CASSLGQPFDEQFF	TGTGCCAGCAGCTTGGGACAACCGTTCGATGAGCAGTTCTTC
TRBJ1-3	TRBV30	.	.	CAWGSGNTIYF	TGTGCCTGGGGGTCTGGAAACACCATATATTTT
TRBJ2-7	TRBV29-1	.	TRBD1	CSVKTGGEQYF	TGCAGCGTTAAAACAGGGGGCGAGCAGTACTTC
TRBJ2-7	TRBV9	once	.	CASSVSDYSYEQYF	TGTGCCAGCAGCGTTTCTGACTACTCCTACGAGCAGTACTTC
TRBJ1-1	TRBV6-5	few	.	CASSSTGITGGAFF	TGTGCCAGCAGCTCGACAGGAATTACGGGCGGAGCTTTCTTT
TRBJ2-1	TRBV6-5	.	TRBD2	CASTPLAGVNNEQFF	TGTGCCAGCACCCCATTGGCGGGAGTTAACAATGAGCAGTTCTTC
TRBJ1-3	TRBV19	.	TRBD1	CASNRDSSGNTIYF	TGTGCCAGTAACAGGGACAGCTCTGGAAACACCATATATTTT
TRBJ2-3	TRBV6-6	.	.	CASSSTEDTQYF	TGTGCCAGCAGTTCGACAGAAGATACGCAGTATTTT
TRBJ2-7	TRBV18	once	.	CASSLGTNPSEQYF	TGTGCCAGCTCACTTGGGACGAATCCCAGCGAGCAGTACTTC
TRBJ2-7	TRBV5-8	few	TRBD1	CASSSGTGVFYEQYF	TGTGCCAGCAGCTCCGGGACAGGGGTTTTCTACGAGCAGTACTTC
TRBJ2-7	TRBV10-2	few	TRBD2	CASSDSGGIYEQYF	TGCGCCAGCAGTGATAGCGGGGGGATCTACGAGCAGTACTTC
TRBJ2-6	TRBV6-1	once	.	CASSESATGANVLTF	TGTGCCAGCAGTGAATCAGCGACTGGGGCCAACGTCCTGACTTTC
TRBJ2-5	TRBV10-3	.	TRBD2	CAISESIGEGETQYF	TGTGCCATCAGTGAGTCGATCGGGGAGGGGGAGACCCAGTACTTC
TRBJ2-2	TRBV2	few	.	CASSEDYYTGELFF	TGTGCCAGCAGTGAGGACTATTACACCGGGGAGCTGTTTTTT
TRBJ2-1	TRBV19	.	TRBD2	CASSPPVELAGKSEQFF	TGTGCCAGTAGTCCCCCGGTAGAACTAGCGGGAAAGTCTGAGCAGTTCTTC
TRBJ2-5	TRBV5-4	.	TRBD1	CASSVPGQGVKTQYF	TGTGCCAGCAGCGTCCCGGGACAGGGGGTGAAGACCCAGTACTTC
TRBJ2-3	TRBV27	.	.	CASSIRLGGTQYF	TGTGCCAGCAGTATAAGACTAGGGGGTACGCAGTATTTT
TRBJ2-7	TRBV19	.	TRBD2	CASSRRSGTTGSYEQYF	TGTGCCAGTAGTCGCAGGTCCGGGACTACCGGCTCCTACGAGCAGTACTTC
TRBJ1-2	TRBV19	few	.	CASSVTRGNYGYTF	TGTGCCAGTAGTGTCACCCGGGGTAACTATGGCTACACCTTC
TRBJ1-2	TRBV5-6	.	.	CASSFQGRTNYGYTF	TGTGCCAGCAGCTTTCAAGGAAGGACTAACTATGGCTACACCTTC
TRBJ2-7	TRBV25-1	.	.	CASSEATQMQPYEQYF	TGTGCCAGCAGTGAAGCGACGCAGATGCAGCCCTACGAGCAGTACTTC
TRBJ1-2	TRBV30	.	.	CAWTRIGSGYTF	TGTGCCTGGACTCGGATCGGGAGTGGCTACACCTTC
TRBJ2-7	TRBV28	.	TRBD2	CASSPQRLAGYEQYF	TGTGCCAGCAGTCCACAAAGACTAGCGGGCTACGAGCAGTACTTC
TRBJ1-2	TRBV9	.	.	CASSVGGDTFYGYTF	TGTGCCAGCAGCGTAGGAGGGGACACCTTCTATGGCTACACCTTC
TRBJ2-5	TRBV19	once	.	CASSTPLSQYF	TGTGCCAGTAGTACCCCCCTAAGCCAGTACTTC
TRBJ2-7	TRBV7-9	few	TRBD2	CASRLPGAGEYEQYF	TGTGCCAGCAGGCTACCGGGAGCGGGGGAGTACGAGCAGTACTTC
TRBJ1-1	TRBV4-2	medium-sized	.	CASSQEVLGAEMNTEAFF	TGTGCCAGCAGCCAAGAGGTACTGGGGGCCGAAATGAACACTGAAGCTTTCTTT
TRBJ1-3	TRBV7-8	.	.	CASSFGEGQGGNTIYF	TGTGCCAGCAGCTTCGGGGAGGGTCAGGGCGGAAACACCATATATTTT